Listed here is a single T cell receptor beta chain. Its target is unknown. After 5'RACE with constant-segment primers, TCR alpha and TCR beta cDNA libraries carrying sample barcodes and UMIs were obtained. One entry per CDR3 protein results from TCRdb running MiXCR on the 5' RACE reads. The data show fewer than 250,000 distinct CDR3 sequences, more than 25% seen once. Deletions cut 4 bases from V and 3 bases from J, with 19 bases between. The CDR3 is 16 residues long. These data belong to a study of T-cell memory formation after mild COVID-19. About the study: TCR clusters mostly belonged to single donors.

Whole-study findings and limits: Within pre-infection memory, some responding clones were found, suggesting cross-reactive memory joined.

The chain links TRBV12-3 or TRBV12-4 to TRBJ2-7; TRBD2 might be the D (6 bases). The sequencing input was PBMCs or a T cell subset sorted from them (not recorded which). The clonotype was recovered from an adult woman who had mild COVID-19 (a few samples of this study predate the infection). Cell type and time point are not known. Written as DNA, the CDR3 is TGTGCCAGCAGTTCAATCACGGGGGACCCCTTCTACGAGCAGTACTTC. It specifies CASSSITGDPFYEQYF.